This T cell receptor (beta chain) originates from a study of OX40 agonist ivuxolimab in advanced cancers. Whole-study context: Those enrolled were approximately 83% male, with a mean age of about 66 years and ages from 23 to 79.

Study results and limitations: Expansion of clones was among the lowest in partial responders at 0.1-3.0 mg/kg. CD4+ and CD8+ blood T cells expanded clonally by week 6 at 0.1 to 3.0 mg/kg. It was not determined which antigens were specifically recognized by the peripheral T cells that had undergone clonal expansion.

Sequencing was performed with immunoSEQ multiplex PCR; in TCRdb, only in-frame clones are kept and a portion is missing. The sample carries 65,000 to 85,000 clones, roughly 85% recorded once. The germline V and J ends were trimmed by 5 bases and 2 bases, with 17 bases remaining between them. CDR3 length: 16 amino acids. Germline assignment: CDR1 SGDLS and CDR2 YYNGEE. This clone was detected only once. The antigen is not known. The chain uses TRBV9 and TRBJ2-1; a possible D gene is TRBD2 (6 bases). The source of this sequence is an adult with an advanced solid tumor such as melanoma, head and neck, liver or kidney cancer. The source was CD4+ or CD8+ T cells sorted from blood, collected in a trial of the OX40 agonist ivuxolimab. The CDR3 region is CASSPNAGRAYNEQFF. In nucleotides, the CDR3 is TGTGCCAGCAGTCCTAATGCGGGGCGAGCCTACAATGAGCAGTTCTTC.